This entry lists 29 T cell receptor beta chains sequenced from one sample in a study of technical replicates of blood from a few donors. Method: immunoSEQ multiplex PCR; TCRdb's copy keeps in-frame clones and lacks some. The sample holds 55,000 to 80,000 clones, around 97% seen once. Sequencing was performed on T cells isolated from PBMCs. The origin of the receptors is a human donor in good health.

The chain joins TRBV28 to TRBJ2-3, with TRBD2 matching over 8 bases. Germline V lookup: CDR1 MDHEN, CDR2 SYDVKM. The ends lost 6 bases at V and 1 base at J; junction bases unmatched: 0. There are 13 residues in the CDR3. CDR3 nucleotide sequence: TGTGCCAGCAGGACTAGCGGCACAGATACGCAGTATTTT. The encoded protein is CASRTSGTDTQYF.

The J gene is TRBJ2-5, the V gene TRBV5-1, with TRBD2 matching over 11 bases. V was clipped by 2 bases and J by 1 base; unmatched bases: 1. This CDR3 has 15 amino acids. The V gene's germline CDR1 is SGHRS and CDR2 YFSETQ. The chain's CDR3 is CASSFGTSGQETQYF. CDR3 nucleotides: TGCGCCAGCAGCTTCGGGACTAGCGGCCAAGAGACCCAGTACTTC.

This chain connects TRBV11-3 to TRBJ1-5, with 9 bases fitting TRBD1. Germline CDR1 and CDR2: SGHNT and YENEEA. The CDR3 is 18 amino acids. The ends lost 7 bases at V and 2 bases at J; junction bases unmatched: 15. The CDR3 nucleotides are TGTGCCAGCAAAACGACAGGGGGGGACCCATTGGGCAATCAGCCCCAGCATTTT. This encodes CASKTTGGDPLGNQPQHF.

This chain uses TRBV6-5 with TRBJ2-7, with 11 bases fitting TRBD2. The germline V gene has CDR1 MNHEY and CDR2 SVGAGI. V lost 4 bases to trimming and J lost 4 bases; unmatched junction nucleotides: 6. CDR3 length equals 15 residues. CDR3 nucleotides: TGTGCCAGCAGTTCTCGGACTAGCGGGCGTTACGAGCAGTACTTC. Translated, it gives CASSSRTSGRYEQYF.

The CDR3, as DNA: TGTGCCAGTAGTATAGGGACAGTTGAAGCTTTCTTT. Its translation: CASSIGTVEAFF. V gene TRBV19 combines with J gene TRBJ1-1, with D possibly TRBD1 on 6 matching bases. The CDR3 totals 12 residues. V was cut by 1 base and J by 7 bases, with 7 bases left in between. Per germline, CDR1 LNHDA and CDR2 SQIVND (reference sequence). Full variable domain (outside the CDR3, taken from reference TRBV19 and TRBJ1-1): DGGITQSPKYLFRKEGQNVTLSCEQNLNHDAMYWYRQDPGQGLRLIYYSQIVNDFQKGDIAEGYSVSREKKESFPLTVTSAQKNPTAFYLCASSIGTVEAFFGQGTRLTVV.

The CDR3 nucleotides are TGTGCCAGCAGCTTTATAAGCGGGGGTTCCACAGATACGCAGTATTTT. Translating gives CASSFISGGSTDTQYF. The rearrangement uses TRBV5-4 and TRBJ2-3; 8 bases line up with TRBD2. This CDR3 is built from 16 residues. J was trimmed by 2 bases and V by 2 bases; bases with no gene match: 7. Germline CDR1 and CDR2: SGHNT and YYREEE (reference sequence).

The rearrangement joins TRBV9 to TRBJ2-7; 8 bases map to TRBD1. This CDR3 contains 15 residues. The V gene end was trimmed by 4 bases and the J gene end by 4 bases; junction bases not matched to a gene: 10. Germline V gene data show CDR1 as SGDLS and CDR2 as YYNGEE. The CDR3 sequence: CASSTGTGSRYEQYF. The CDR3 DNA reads TGTGCCAGCAGCACTGGGACAGGCTCCCGTTACGAGCAGTACTTC.

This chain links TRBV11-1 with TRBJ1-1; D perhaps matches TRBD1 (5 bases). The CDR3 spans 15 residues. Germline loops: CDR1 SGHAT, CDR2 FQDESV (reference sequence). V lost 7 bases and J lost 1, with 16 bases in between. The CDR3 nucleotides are TGTGCCAGCACTCTCACAGGTTCGTCGAACACTGAAGCTTTCTTT. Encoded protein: CASTLTGSSNTEAFF.

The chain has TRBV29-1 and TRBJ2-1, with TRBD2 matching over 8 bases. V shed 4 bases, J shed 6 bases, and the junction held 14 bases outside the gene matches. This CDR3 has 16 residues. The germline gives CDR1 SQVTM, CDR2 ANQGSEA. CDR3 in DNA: TGCAGCGTTGGGGGAGGGTTAGCGGGACTATCCAATGAGCAGTTCTTC. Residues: CSVGGGLAGLSNEQFF.

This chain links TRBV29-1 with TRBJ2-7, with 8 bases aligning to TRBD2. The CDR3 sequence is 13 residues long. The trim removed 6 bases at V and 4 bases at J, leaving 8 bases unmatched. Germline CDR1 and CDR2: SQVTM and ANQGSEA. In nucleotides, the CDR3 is TGCAGCGTGGGGAGGCTAGCGGGTTACGAGCAGTACTTC. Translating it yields CSVGRLAGYEQYF.

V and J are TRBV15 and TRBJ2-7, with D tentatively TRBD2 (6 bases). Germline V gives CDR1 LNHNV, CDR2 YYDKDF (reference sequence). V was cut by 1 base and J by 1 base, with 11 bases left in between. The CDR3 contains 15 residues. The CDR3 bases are TGTGCCACCAGCAGAGTAGGACTATATTCCTACGAGCAGTACTTC. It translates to CATSRVGLYSYEQYF.

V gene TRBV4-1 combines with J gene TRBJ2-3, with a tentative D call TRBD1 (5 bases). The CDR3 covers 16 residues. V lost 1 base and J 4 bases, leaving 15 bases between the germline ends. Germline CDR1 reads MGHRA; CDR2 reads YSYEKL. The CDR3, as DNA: TGCGCCAGCAGCCAAGTCCCTCTCAGGGTTGCAGATACGCAGTATTTT. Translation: CASSQVPLRVADTQYF.

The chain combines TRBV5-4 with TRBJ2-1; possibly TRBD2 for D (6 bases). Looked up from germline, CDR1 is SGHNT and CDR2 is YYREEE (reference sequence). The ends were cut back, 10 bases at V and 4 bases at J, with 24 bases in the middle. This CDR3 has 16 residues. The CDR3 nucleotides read TGTGCCTCAATACGGGGCGGGGTGGGCCAATACAATGAGCAGTTCTTC. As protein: CASIRGGVGQYNEQFF.

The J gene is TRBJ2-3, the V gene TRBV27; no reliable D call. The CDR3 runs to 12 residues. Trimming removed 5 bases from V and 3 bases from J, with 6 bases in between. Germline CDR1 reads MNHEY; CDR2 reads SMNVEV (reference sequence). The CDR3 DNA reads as TGTGCCAGCAGTCCGCGGACAGATACGCAGTATTTT. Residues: CASSPRTDTQYF.

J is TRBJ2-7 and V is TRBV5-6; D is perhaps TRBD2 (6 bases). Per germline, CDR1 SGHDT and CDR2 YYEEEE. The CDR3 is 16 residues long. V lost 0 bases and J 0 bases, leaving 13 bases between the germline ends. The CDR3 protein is CASSLAGVRSSYEQYF. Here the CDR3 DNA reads TGTGCCAGCAGCTTGGCGGGGGTCCGGAGCTCCTACGAGCAGTACTTC.

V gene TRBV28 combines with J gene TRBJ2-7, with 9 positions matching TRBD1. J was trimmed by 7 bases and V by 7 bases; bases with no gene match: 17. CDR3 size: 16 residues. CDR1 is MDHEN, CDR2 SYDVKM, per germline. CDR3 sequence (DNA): TGTGCCAGCAACCCCCCGGGACAGGGCGTGGTGTGGGAGCAGTACTTC. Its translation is CASNPPGQGVVWEQYF.

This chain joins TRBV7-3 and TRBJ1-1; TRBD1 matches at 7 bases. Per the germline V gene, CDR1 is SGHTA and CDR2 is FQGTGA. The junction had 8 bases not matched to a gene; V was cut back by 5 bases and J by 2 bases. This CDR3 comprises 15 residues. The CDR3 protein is CASSLGQVANTEAFF. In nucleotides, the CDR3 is TGTGCCAGCAGCCTAGGACAGGTGGCCAACACTGAAGCTTTCTTT.

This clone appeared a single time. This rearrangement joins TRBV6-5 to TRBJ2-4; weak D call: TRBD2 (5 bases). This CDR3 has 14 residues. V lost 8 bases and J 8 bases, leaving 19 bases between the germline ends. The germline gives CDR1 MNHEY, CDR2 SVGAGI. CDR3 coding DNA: TGTGCCAGCTCCGTCGGGCGGACTGGGGACATTCAGTACTTC. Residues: CASSVGRTGDIQYF.

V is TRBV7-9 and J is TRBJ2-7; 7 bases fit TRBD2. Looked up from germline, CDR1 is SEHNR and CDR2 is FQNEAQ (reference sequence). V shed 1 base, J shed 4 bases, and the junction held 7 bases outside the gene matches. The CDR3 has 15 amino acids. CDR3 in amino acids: CASSLVSSGSYEQYF. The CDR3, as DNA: TGTGCCAGCAGCTTAGTTTCTAGCGGAAGTTACGAGCAGTACTTC.

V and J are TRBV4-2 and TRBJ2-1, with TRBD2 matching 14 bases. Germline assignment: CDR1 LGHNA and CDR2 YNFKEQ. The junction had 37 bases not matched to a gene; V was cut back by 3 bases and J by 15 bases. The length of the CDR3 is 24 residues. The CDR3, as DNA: TGTGCCAGCAGCCAGCCTTTGAGGGGGACAGCGCCTGGGGGACTAGCGGGAGACGCCTCATGGCCGTTCTTC. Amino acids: CASSQPLRGTAPGGLAGDASWPFF.

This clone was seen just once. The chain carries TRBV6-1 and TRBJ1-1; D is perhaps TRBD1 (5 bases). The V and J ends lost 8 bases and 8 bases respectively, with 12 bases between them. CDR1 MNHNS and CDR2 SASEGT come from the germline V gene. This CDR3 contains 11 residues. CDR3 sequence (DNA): TGTGCCAGCGGGGGAGGGACGGAAGCTTTCTTT. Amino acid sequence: CASGGGTEAFF.

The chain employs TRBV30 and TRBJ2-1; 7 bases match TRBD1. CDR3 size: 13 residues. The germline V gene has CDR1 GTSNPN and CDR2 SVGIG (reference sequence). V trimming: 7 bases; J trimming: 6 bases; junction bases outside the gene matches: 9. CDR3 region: CALRQGNFNEQFF. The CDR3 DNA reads TGTGCCTTACGACAGGGTAATTTCAATGAGCAGTTCTTC.

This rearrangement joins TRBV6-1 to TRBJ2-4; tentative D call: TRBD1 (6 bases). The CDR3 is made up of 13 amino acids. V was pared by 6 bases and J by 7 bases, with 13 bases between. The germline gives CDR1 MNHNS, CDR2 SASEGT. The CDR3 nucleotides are TGTGCCAGCAGCAGGGACAAATGGAACATTCAGTACTTC. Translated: CASSRDKWNIQYF.

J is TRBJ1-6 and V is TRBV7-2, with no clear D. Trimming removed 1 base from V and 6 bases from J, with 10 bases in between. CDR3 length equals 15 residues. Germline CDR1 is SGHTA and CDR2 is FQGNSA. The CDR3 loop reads CASSLGWAGNSPLHF. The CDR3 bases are TGTGCCAGCAGCTTAGGGTGGGCGGGTAATTCACCCCTCCACTTT.

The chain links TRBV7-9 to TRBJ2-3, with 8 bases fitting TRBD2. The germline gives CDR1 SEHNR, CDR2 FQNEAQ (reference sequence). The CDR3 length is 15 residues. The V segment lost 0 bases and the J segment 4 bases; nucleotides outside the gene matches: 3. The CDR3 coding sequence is TGTGCCAGCAGCTTAGCCGGGGGGGCCTCAGATACGCAGTATTTT. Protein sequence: CASSLAGGASDTQYF.

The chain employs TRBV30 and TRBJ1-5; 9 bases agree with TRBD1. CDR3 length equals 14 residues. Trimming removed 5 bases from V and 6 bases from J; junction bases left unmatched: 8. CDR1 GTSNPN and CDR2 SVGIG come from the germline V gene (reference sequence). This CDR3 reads CAWGEDRGSQPQHF. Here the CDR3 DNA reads TGTGCCTGGGGTGAGGACAGGGGTAGTCAGCCCCAGCATTTT. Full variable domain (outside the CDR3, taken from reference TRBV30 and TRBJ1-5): SQTIHQWPATLVQPVGSPLSLECTVEGTSNPNLYWYRQAAGRGLQLLFYSVGIGQISSEVPQNLSASRPQDRQFILSSKKLLLSDSGFYLCAWGEDRGSQPQHFGDGTRLSIL.

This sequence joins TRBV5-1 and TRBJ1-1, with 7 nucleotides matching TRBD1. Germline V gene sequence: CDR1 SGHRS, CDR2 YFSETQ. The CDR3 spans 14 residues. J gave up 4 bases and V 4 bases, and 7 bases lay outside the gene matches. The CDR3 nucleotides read TGCGCCAGCAGCATTGGGACAGCTGGCACTGAAGCTTTCTTT. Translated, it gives CASSIGTAGTEAFF. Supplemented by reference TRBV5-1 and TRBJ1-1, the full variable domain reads KAGVTQTPRYLIKTRGQQVTLSCSPISGHRSVSWYQQTPGQGLQFLFEYFSETQRNKGNFPGRFSGRQFSNSRSEMNVSTLELGDSALYLCASSIGTAGTEAFFGQGTRLTVV.

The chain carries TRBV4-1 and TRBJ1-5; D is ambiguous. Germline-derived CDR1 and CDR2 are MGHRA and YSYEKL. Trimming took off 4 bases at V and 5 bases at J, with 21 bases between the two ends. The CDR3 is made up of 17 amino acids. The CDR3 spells CASSLSYAGRVDQPQHF. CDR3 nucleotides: TGCGCCAGCAGCCTTAGCTATGCCGGGAGAGTAGATCAGCCCCAGCATTTT.

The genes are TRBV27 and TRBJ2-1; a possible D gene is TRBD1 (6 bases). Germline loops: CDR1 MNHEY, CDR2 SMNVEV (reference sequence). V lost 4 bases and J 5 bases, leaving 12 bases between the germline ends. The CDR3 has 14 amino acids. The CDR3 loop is CASSSQGIHNEQFF. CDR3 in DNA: TGTGCCAGCAGTTCACAGGGAATTCACAATGAGCAGTTCTTC.